This record looks at one T cell receptor (beta chain) sequence and its context. Its antigen is not identified. The sample originates from a study of CD8 T cells in ankylosing spondylitis. The study's findings and limits: A TCR beta motif of fewer than ten highly homologous variants appeared characteristic of ankylosing spondylitis blood.

TCRdb reanalysed the 5' RACE reads using MiXCR and keeps one entry per CDR3 protein. The sample includes around 450,000 distinct CDR3 sequences, about 24% of them seen just once. From germline, CDR1 is MNHEY and CDR2 SVGAGI. V dropped 5 bases and J dropped 4 bases, with 18 bases sitting between them. The CDR3 totals 16 residues. The sequenced sample was blood, either unsorted or a sorted T cell fraction (not recorded which). The clonotype was recovered from a male donor with ankylosing spondylitis. The rearrangement joins TRBV6-5 to TRBJ1-5; no clear D. Here the CDR3 reads CASSTSFGTENQPQHF. DNA for the CDR3: TGTGCCAGCAGTACCTCGTTTGGTACGGAAAATCAGCCCCAGCATTTT.